The T cell receptor beta chain described here comes from a study of blood T cell repertoires in COVID-19. About the study: The samples span acute and convalescent COVID-19 from the United States, Italy and Spain. PBMCs, B-cell-depleted T cells, or T cells provided the cDNA or gDNA that made up the material.

This CDR3 is 14 amino acids long. V lost 4 bases to trimming and J lost 3 bases, with 13 bases between them. Germline V gene lookup returns CDR1 SGHRS and CDR2 YFSETQ. Per the authors' pipeline: Amplification with reference gene primers provided the estimates of nucleated cell counts. This table comes from immunoSEQ multiplex PCR, and its TCRdb copy is limited to in-frame clones, with some not included. That table is the source of V, J and clone size, and D and trimming were worked out from the DNA. The sample contains hundreds of thousands of clones, more than 70% of which appear only once. The TCR sequence derives from a woman in her 30s who had recovered from COVID-19. The sample consisted of peripheral blood. The V gene is TRBV5-1, the J gene TRBJ1-1; maybe TRBD1 (6 bases). The DNA of the CDR3 is TGCGCCAGCAGCCCACAGGGTGTGGACACTGAAGCTTTCTTT. This codes for CASSPQGVDTEAFF.